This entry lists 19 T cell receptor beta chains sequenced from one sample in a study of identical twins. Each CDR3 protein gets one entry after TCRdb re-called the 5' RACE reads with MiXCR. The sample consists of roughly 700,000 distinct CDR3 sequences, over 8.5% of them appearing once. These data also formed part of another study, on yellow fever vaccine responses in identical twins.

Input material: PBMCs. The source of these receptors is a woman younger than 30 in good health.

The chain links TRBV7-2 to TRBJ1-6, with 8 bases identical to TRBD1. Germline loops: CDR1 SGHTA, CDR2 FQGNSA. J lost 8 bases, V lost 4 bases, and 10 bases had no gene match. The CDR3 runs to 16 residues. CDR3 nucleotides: TGTGCCAGCAGCTCACAATTCGGACAGGGTGATTCACCCCTCCACTTT. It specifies CASSSQFGQGDSPLHF.

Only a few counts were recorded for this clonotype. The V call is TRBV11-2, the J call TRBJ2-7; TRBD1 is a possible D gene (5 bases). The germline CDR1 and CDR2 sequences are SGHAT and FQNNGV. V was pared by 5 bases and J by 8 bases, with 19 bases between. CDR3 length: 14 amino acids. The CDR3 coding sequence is TGTGCCAGCAGCCGCCCCAGGGATGCTCAACAGCAGTACTTC. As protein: CASSRPRDAQQQYF.

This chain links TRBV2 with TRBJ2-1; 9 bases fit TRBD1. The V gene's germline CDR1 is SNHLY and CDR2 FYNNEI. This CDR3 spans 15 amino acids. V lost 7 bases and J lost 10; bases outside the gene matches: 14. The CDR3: CASTPDRGGPSEQFF. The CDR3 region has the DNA TGTGCCAGCACACCGGACAGGGGAGGCCCGTCCGAGCAGTTCTTC.

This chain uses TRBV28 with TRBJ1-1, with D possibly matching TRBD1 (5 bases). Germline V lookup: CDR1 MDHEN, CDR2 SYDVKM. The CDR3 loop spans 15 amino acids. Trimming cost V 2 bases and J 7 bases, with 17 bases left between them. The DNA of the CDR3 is TGTGCCAGCAGTTTAAGGGGAATTCGGGCCCTTGAAGCTTTCTTT. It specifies CASSLRGIRALEAFF.

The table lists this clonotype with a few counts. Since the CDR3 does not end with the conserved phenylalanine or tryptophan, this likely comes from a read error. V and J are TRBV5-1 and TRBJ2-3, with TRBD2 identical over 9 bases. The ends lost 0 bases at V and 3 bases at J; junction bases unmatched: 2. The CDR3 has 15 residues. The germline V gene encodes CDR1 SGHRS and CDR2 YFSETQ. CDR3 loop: CASSLGLAGTDTQYV. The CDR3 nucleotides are TGCGCCAGCAGCTTGGGGCTAGCGGGAACAGATACGCAGTATGTT.

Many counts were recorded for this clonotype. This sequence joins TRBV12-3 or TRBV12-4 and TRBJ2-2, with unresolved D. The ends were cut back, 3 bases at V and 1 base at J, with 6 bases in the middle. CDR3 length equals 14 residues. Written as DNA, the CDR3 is TGTGCCAGCAGTTTCGGGCAGAACACCGGGGAGCTGTTTTTT. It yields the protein CASSFGQNTGELFF.

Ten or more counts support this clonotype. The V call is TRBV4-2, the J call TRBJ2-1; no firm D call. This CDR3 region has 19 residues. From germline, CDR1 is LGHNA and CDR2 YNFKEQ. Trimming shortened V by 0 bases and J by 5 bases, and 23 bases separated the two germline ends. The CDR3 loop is CASSQDPWGYTLMDNEQFF. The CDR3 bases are TGTGCCAGCAGCCAAGATCCTTGGGGTTACACCCTAATGGACAATGAGCAGTTCTTC.

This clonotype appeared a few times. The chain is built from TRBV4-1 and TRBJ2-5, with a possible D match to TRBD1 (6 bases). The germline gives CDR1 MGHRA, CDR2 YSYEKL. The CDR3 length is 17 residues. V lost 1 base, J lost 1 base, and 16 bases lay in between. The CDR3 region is CASSQVYGWGLQETQYF. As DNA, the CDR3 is TGCGCCAGCAGCCAAGTTTACGGGTGGGGGCTCCAAGAGACCCAGTACTTC.

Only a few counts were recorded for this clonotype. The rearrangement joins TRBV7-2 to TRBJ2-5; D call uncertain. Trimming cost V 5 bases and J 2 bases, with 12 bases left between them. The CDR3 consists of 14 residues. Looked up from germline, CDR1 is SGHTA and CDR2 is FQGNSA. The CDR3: CASSRLGGQETQYF. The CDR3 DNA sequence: TGTGCCAGCAGCCGATTAGGCGGTCAAGAGACCCAGTACTTC.

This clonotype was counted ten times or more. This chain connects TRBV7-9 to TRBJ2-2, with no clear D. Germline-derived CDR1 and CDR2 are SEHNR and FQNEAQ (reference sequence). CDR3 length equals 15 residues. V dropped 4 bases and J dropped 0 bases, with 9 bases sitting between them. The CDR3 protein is CASSSPGANTGELFF. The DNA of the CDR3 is TGTGCCAGCAGCTCTCCGGGTGCGAACACCGGGGAGCTGTTTTTT.

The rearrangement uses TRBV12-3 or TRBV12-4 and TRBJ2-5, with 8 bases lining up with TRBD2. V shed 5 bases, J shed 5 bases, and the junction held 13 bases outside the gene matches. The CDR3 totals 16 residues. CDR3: CASSPPLGLAGETQYF. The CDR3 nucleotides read TGTGCCAGCAGTCCCCCCCTCGGACTAGCTGGGGAGACCCAGTACTTC.

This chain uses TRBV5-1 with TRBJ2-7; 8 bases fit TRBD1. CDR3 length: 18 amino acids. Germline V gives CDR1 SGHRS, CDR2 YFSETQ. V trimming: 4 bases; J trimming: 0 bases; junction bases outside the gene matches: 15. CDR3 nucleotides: TGCGCCAGCAGCATTGGACAGGGAGCATTCGGGAGCTCCTACGAGCAGTACTTC. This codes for CASSIGQGAFGSSYEQYF.

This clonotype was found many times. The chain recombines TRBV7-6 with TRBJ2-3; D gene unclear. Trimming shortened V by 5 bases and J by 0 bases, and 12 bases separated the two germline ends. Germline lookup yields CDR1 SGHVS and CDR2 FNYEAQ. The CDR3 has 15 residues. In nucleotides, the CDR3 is TGTGCCAGCAGCCCAAGAGATTCTAGCACAGATACGCAGTATTTT. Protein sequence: CASSPRDSSTDTQYF.

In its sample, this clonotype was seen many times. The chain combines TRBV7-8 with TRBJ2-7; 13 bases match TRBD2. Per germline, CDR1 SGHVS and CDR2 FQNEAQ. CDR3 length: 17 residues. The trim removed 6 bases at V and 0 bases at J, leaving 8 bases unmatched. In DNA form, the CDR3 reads TGTGCCAGCAGTCTACTAGCGGGAGGGTACAACTCCTACGAGCAGTACTTC. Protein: CASSLLAGGYNSYEQYF.

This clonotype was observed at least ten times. The CDR3 here is CASSYTGKFSTDTQYF. The CDR3 DNA sequence: TGTGCCAGCAGTTACACCGGGAAATTTAGCACAGATACGCAGTATTTT. This chain links TRBV6-5 with TRBJ2-3; tentative D call: TRBD2 (5 bases). Germline CDR1 reads MNHEY; CDR2 reads SVGAGI. The V and J ends lost 2 bases and 0 bases respectively, with 12 bases between them. This CDR3 is 16 amino acids long.

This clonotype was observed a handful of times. The CDR3 loop is CASGQGVHNEQFF. CDR3 DNA sequence: TGCGCCAGCGGACAGGGTGTCCACAATGAGCAGTTCTTC. The V and J genes are TRBV4-1 and TRBJ2-1; TRBD1 matches 8 bases. The CDR3 is 13 amino acids. Trimming at V came to 8 bases and at J to 5 bases, leaving 5 bases not matched to a gene. CDR1 is MGHRA, CDR2 YSYEKL, per germline.

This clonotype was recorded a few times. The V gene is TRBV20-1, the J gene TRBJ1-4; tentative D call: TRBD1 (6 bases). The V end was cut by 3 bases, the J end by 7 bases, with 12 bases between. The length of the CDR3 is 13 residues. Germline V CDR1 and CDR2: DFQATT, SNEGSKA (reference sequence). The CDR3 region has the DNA TGCAGTGCTAGGACAGGCCTGGGTGAAAAACTGTTTTTT. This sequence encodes CSARTGLGEKLFF.

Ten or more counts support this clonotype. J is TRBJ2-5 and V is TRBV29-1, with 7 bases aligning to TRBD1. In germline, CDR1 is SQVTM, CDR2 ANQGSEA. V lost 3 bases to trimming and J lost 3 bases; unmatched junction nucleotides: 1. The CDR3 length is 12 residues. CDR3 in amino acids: CSVEQGEETQYF. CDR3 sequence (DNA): TGCAGCGTTGAGCAGGGGGAAGAGACCCAGTACTTC.

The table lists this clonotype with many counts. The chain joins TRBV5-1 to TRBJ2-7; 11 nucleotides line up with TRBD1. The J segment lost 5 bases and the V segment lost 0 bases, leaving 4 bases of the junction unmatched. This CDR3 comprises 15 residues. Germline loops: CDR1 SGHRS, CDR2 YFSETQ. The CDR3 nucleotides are TGCGCCAGCAGCTTGGGGACAGGGGGCCTTCACGAGCAGTACTTC. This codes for CASSLGTGGLHEQYF.